This T cell receptor (beta chain) was recovered during a study of T cells in Graves' hyperthyroidism and ophthalmopathy. There are a few counts of this clonotype. What it binds is not known. Using more than 7.5 ml of fresh peripheral blood, PBMCs were prepared. Overall study findings and caveats: In the blood, most expanded thyroid clonotypes above 0.001 appeared as well.

Trimming pared 4 bases from V and 10 bases from J, leaving 13 bases between. The germline V gene has CDR1 LNHDA and CDR2 SQIVND (reference sequence). The CDR3 is 12 amino acids. Amplification of TCR beta CDR3 regions used RNA as the template. When the TCR CDR3 underwent first-round RT-PCR, the HTBI primer set was used. TCRdb fed the multiplex PCR reads into MiXCR, producing one record per CDR3 protein. Of approximately 400,000 distinct CDR3 sequences in the sample, roughly 14% are singletons; the top ten hold less than 25%. The chain carries TRBV19 and TRBJ1-2; possibly TRBD1 for D (6 bases). Material for sequencing was blood. The origin of this receptor is a man aged 25-40 years with Graves' hyperthyroidism that later progressed to Graves' ophthalmopathy. DNA for the CDR3: TGTGCCAGTAGTACGCGGACAGACCCCTACACCTTC. Its translation: CASSTRTDPYTF.